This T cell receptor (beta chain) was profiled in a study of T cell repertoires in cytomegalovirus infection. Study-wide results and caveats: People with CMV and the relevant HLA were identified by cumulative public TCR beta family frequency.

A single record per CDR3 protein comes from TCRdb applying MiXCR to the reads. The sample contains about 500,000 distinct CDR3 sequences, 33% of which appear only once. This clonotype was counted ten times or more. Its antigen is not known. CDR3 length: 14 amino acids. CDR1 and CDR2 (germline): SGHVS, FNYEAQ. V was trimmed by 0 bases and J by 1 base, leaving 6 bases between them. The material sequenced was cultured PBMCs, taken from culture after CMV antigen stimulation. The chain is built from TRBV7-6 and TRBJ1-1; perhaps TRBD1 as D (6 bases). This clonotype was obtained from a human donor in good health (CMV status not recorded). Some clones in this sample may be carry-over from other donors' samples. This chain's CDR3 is CASSLAQGNTEAFF. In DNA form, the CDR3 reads TGTGCCAGCAGCTTAGCACAGGGGAACACTGAAGCTTTCTTT.